The text below deals with one T cell receptor (beta chain). Its matching antigen is unknown. This entry is derived from a study of monozygotic twins with cystic fibrosis. Overall study: Library input was approximately 2.7 micrograms of fragmented DNA, with 15 PCR cycles.

Overall study findings and caveats: V usage most resembled the co-twin in 13 of 16 pairs. Nucleotide-identical clonotype sharing was significantly higher within monozygotic CF twin pairs than between unrelated CF individuals. Clonality was generally low (median around 0.009), higher in the most severe patients.

Trimming left V 2 bases short and J 4 bases short, with 11 bases between. This CDR3 region has 13 residues. CDR1 SQVTM and CDR2 ANQGSEA come from the germline V gene. Clones were read by immunoSEQ multiplex PCR, and TCRdb kept only the in-frame ones, dropping some. The sample carries about 9,100 clones, approximately 91% recorded once. The TCR sequence derives from a boy under 10 years old with cystic fibrosis. The chain carries TRBV29-1 and TRBJ1-2, with D possibly being TRBD1 (5 bases). The sample was blood. The CDR3 DNA follows: TGCAGCGTTGAACGGTGGACAAGCTATGGCTACACCTTC. Translated: CSVERWTSYGYTF.